The 16 T cell receptor beta chains below come from one sample, sequenced in a study of T-cell memory formation after mild COVID-19. A single record per CDR3 protein comes from TCRdb applying MiXCR to the 5' RACE reads. The sample includes roughly 100,000 distinct CDR3 sequences, less than 15% of them seen just once. The sequenced sample consisted of PBMCs or a T cell subset sorted from them (not recorded which). The receptors were gathered from an adult woman who had mild COVID-19 (a few samples of this study predate the infection). Cell type and time point are not known.

This clonotype was seen a few times. This chain joins TRBV6-5 and TRBJ2-2; 8 positions match TRBD1. The CDR3 consists of 13 residues. CDR1 is MNHEY, CDR2 SVGAGI, per germline. J lost 5 bases, V lost 6 bases, and 2 bases had no gene match. CDR3 bases: TGTGCCAGCAGGACAGGGGAAACCGGGGAGCTGTTTTTT. Its protein product is CASRTGETGELFF.

This clonotype turned up a few times. V is TRBV4-3 and J is TRBJ2-3; possible D gene TRBD2, 5 bases. Between the trimmed V and J ends, which lost 4 bases and 10 bases, there was a span of 15 bases. CDR1 and CDR2 from the germline V gene are LGHNA and YSLEER. This CDR3 contains 13 residues. DNA for the CDR3: TGCGCCAGCAGCCCCGAGGGCGGGTCAGCGCAGTATTTT. As protein: CASSPEGGSAQYF.

This clonotype came up many times. The rearrangement uses TRBV9 and TRBJ2-6; D not resolved. From germline, CDR1 is SGDLS and CDR2 YYNGEE. The CDR3 sequence is 15 residues long. V gave up 0 bases and J gave up 0 bases, with 4 bases separating them. The CDR3 protein is CASSVENSGANVLTF. CDR3 in DNA: TGTGCCAGCAGCGTAGAGAACTCTGGGGCCAACGTCCTGACTTTC.

The chain couples TRBV25-1 to TRBJ2-1, with 10 bases matching TRBD1. Per germline, CDR1 MGHDK and CDR2 SYGVNS. The CDR3 sequence is 15 residues long. The trim removed 10 bases at V and 1 base at J, leaving 7 bases unmatched. This CDR3 is CATRDRGGSYNEQFF. The CDR3 nucleotides are TGTGCCACCCGGGACAGGGGAGGTTCCTACAATGAGCAGTTCTTC.

This clonotype was detected a few times. V gene TRBV11-2 combines with J gene TRBJ2-5, with 14 nucleotides matching TRBD2. The germline gives CDR1 SGHAT, CDR2 FQNNGV. This CDR3 contains 16 residues. J was trimmed by 4 bases and V by 5 bases; bases with no gene match: 6. As DNA, the CDR3 is TGTGCCAGCAGCCTAGGACTAGCGGGAGGTGCAGAGACCCAGTACTTC. Protein product: CASSLGLAGGAETQYF.

This clonotype occurred a few times. CDR3 bases: TGTGCCAGCAGCTCGTCGTTTTTGGGCTACACCTTC. Encoded protein: CASSSSFLGYTF. The V gene is TRBV7-9, the J gene TRBJ1-2; D is undetermined. The CDR3 totals 12 residues. Germline CDR1 and CDR2: SEHNR and FQNEAQ (reference sequence). V lost 4 bases and J 8 bases, leaving 11 bases between the germline ends.

Note on this clonotype: Being one base from a much bigger clone, this may be a read error. V gene TRBV27 combines with J gene TRBJ2-7, with D possibly TRBD1 on 5 matching bases. CDR3 length equals 13 residues. The V gene's germline CDR1 is MNHEY and CDR2 SMNVEV (reference sequence). The CDR3 reads CASSLWQGDEKYF. For the CDR3, the DNA is TGTGCCAGCAGTTTATGGCAGGGCGACGAGAAGTACTTC.

This clonotype showed up just a few times. This chain uses TRBV2 with TRBJ2-2, with TRBD1 matching over 8 bases. The CDR3 runs 14 residues. V trimming: 3 bases; J trimming: 3 bases; junction bases outside the gene matches: 0. Per germline, CDR1 SNHLY and CDR2 FYNNEI. As DNA, the CDR3 is TGTGCCAGCAGTGAGACAGGGGACACCGGGGAGCTGTTTTTT. Translating it yields CASSETGDTGELFF.

The gene calls are TRBV4-2 and TRBJ2-5; 10 bases line up with TRBD2. V lost 0 bases, J lost 5 bases, and 6 bases stayed unmatched. The germline gives CDR1 LGHNA, CDR2 YNFKEQ. The CDR3 extends over 16 amino acids. The CDR3 DNA reads as TGTGCCAGCAGCCAAGATCGATCTAGCGGGGGTGAGACCCAGTACTTC. Amino acids: CASSQDRSSGGETQYF.

This clonotype was counted at least ten times. The chain links TRBV20-1 to TRBJ2-2; 14 bases are a match to TRBD2. CDR3 length: 16 amino acids. V shed 0 bases and J 3 bases; nucleotides not matched to a gene: 0. Germline values: CDR1 DFQATT, CDR2 SNEGSKA (reference sequence). The CDR3 nucleotides are TGCAGTGCTAGAGAGGGACTAGCGGGGGACACCGGGGAGCTGTTTTTT. This translates into CSAREGLAGDTGELFF.

This clonotype was counted at least ten times. The DNA of the CDR3 is TGTGCCAGCAGCCCCACCGGGACAGGGATTTATGGCTACACCTTC. It encodes CASSPTGTGIYGYTF. The rearrangement links TRBV7-3 to TRBJ1-2, with 9 bases aligning to TRBD1. The V and J ends lost 5 bases and 5 bases, in that order; junction bases with no gene match: 9. The germline gives CDR1 SGHTA, CDR2 FQGTGA. The CDR3 spans 15 residues.

This chain connects TRBV9 to TRBJ2-7, with a possible D match to TRBD2 (7 bases). Germline V gene lookup returns CDR1 SGDLS and CDR2 YYNGEE. The CDR3 consists of 13 residues. V was shortened by 4 bases and J by 6 bases, with 14 bases between the two germline ends. The CDR3 nucleotides are TGTGCCAGCAGCCCGGGGGGCCTAGTCGAGCAGTACTTC. Protein product: CASSPGGLVEQYF.

On this clonotype itself: This may come from a read error, since a much larger clone is one base off. The genes are TRBV4-2 and TRBJ2-7, with D hard to call. The CDR3 covers 13 residues. In germline, CDR1 is LGHNA, CDR2 YNFKEQ. CDR3 sequence: CDSSPSEVYEQYF. The CDR3 DNA reads TGTGACAGCAGCCCTAGTGAGGTTTACGAGCAGTACTTC.

This clonotype has a handful of counts. The CDR3 protein is CASSQEPTGVGSYEQYF. The DNA of the CDR3 is TGCGCCAGCAGCCAAGAACCGACAGGGGTGGGGTCCTACGAGCAGTACTTC. The chain carries TRBV4-1 and TRBJ2-7; TRBD1 matches at 8 bases. The CDR3 extends over 17 amino acids. Germline CDR1 reads MGHRA; CDR2 reads YSYEKL. The ends lost 0 bases at V and 1 base at J; junction bases unmatched: 8.

The V call is TRBV4-1, the J call TRBJ2-7; D is unclear. The V and J ends lost 0 bases and 12 bases respectively, with 18 bases between them. There are 14 residues in the CDR3. CDR1 MGHRA and CDR2 YSYEKL come from the germline V gene. The CDR3 DNA reads as TGCGCCAGCAGCCAAGAGATGGCCACTCCTATGCCGTACTTC. This translates into CASSQEMATPMPYF.

This chain links TRBV19 with TRBJ1-2; D is unclear. This CDR3 region has 12 residues. Trimming stripped 10 bases from V and 7 bases from J, with 16 bases between. Per the germline V gene, CDR1 is LNHDA and CDR2 is SQIVND (reference sequence). CDR3 nucleotides: TGTGCCACCAAGCCAGAGGGCTTTGGCTACACCTTC. It yields the protein CATKPEGFGYTF. Looking up the rest from reference TRBV19 and TRBJ1-2 gives the full variable domain: DGGITQSPKYLFRKEGQNVTLSCEQNLNHDAMYWYRQDPGQGLRLIYYSQIVNDFQKGDIAEGYSVSREKKESFPLTVTSAQKNPTAFYLCATKPEGFGYTFGSGTRLTVV.